These 25 T cell receptor beta chains share one sample of origin, sequenced in a study of shared clonotypes between healthy human individuals. Some clones are missing from TCRdb's copy, which holds only in-frame ones; the method was immunoSEQ multiplex PCR. The sample has some 2,000,000 clones, 90% to 95% seen once. Sequencing was carried out using naive CD4+ T cells sorted from blood. As to subset: CD45RA+ positively selected. The source of these receptors is a man younger than 35 in good health.

This clone was counted a single time. The CDR3 is CASSLPGRANTGELFF. The CDR3 DNA follows: TGTGCCAGCAGTTTACCCGGCAGGGCGAACACCGGGGAGCTGTTTTTT. The chain recombines TRBV28 with TRBJ2-2, with TRBD1 as a possible D gene (5 bases). Germline assignment: CDR1 MDHEN and CDR2 SYDVKM. The CDR3 loop spans 16 amino acids. V dropped 2 bases and J dropped 0 bases, with 10 bases sitting between them.

J is TRBJ1-2 and V is TRBV6-5; TRBD1 might be the D (6 bases). Germline V CDR1 and CDR2: MNHEY, SVGAGI. Trimming removed 0 bases from V and 8 bases from J, with 13 bases in between. This CDR3 spans 14 amino acids. In DNA form, the CDR3 reads TGTGCCAGCAGTTACTCACAGGGTTTGGGCGGCTACACCTTC. Translating gives CASSYSQGLGGYTF.

The CDR3 coding sequence is TGTGCTAGTGGTTTTCTGAGGGCGCCAGGGGGCGATCAGCCCCAGCATTTT. Translating it yields CASGFLRAPGGDQPQHF. The rearrangement joins TRBV12-5 to TRBJ1-5; 8 nucleotides align to TRBD1. CDR1 LGHNT and CDR2 FRNRAP come from the germline V gene. Trimming took 3 bases from V and 5 from J; bases not matched to a gene: 12. This CDR3 is 17 amino acids long.

The chain has TRBV5-1 and TRBJ1-6; D is perhaps TRBD1 (6 bases). From germline, CDR1 is SGHRS and CDR2 YFSETQ. The CDR3 has 19 amino acids. V shed 3 bases and J shed 10 bases, with 29 bases lying between them. CDR3 coding DNA: TGCGCCAGCAGCTCGGAACCCGCACAGGGAAGATTAATAAACTCACCCCTCCACTTT. This encodes CASSSEPAQGRLINSPLHF. Based on the CDR3 plus reference TRBV5-1 and TRBJ1-6, the full variable domain is KAGVTQTPRYLIKTRGQQVTLSCSPISGHRSVSWYQQTPGQGLQFLFEYFSETQRNKGNFPGRFSGRQFSNSRSEMNVSTLELGDSALYLCASSSEPAQGRLINSPLHFGNGTRLTVT.

This chain joins TRBV5-4 and TRBJ2-7; a weak D match, TRBD1 (6 bases). This CDR3 is built from 14 residues. V lost 4 bases and J 2 bases, leaving 13 bases between the germline ends. Germline CDR1 reads SGHNT; CDR2 reads YYREEE (reference sequence). This CDR3 is CASSTGDTPYEQYF. The CDR3 bases are TGTGCCAGCAGCACCGGGGACACCCCCTACGAGCAGTACTTC. Combining the CDR3 with reference TRBV5-4 and TRBJ2-7 gives the whole variable domain ETGVTQSPTHLIKTRGQQVTLRCSSQSGHNTVSWYQQALGQGPQFIFQYYREEENGRGNFPPRFSGLQFPNYSSELNVNALELDDSALYLCASSTGDTPYEQYFGPGTRLTVT.

This clone was recorded only once. The V call is TRBV5-1, the J call TRBJ2-5; a weak D match, TRBD1 (7 bases). This CDR3 is built from 16 residues. Germline CDR1 reads SGHRS; CDR2 reads YFSETQ. V dropped 0 bases and J dropped 5 bases, with 17 bases sitting between them. Here the CDR3 DNA reads TGCGCCAGCAGCTTGGAAGAGACAGGGACTGGTGAGACCCAGTACTTC. Amino acids: CASSLEETGTGETQYF.

The rearrangement joins TRBV6-5 to TRBJ1-6; TRBD1 matches 8 bases. The V gene end was trimmed by 4 bases and the J gene end by 5 bases; junction bases not matched to a gene: 4. The CDR3 loop spans 15 amino acids. Germline lookup yields CDR1 MNHEY and CDR2 SVGAGI. The DNA of the CDR3 is TGTGCCAGCAGTTTCACGACAGGGGATAATTCACCCCTCCACTTT. This sequence encodes CASSFTTGDNSPLHF.

This chain uses TRBV10-3 with TRBJ1-1, with D perhaps TRBD1 (6 bases). This CDR3 region has 12 residues. Per the germline V gene, CDR1 is ENHRY and CDR2 is SYGVKD. Trimming pared 1 base from V and 7 bases from J, leaving 7 bases between. The chain's CDR3 is CAISEYRDEAFF. The DNA for the CDR3 is TGTGCCATCAGTGAGTACAGGGATGAAGCTTTCTTT.

The rearrangement links TRBV7-2 to TRBJ1-3; no definite D call. Germline-derived CDR1 and CDR2 are SGHTA and FQGNSA. The CDR3 is 16 amino acids. V shed 1 base and J shed 0 bases, with 10 bases lying between them. The CDR3 sequence is CASSLVNGYSGNTIYF. The CDR3 DNA follows: TGTGCCAGCAGCTTAGTCAACGGCTACTCTGGAAACACCATATATTTT. Supplemented by reference TRBV7-2 and TRBJ1-3, the full variable domain reads GAGVSQSPSNKVTEKGKDVELRCDPISGHTALYWYRQSLGQGLEFLIYFQGNSAPDKSGLPSDRFSAERTGGSVSTLTIQRTQQEDSAVYLCASSLVNGYSGNTIYFGEGSWLTVV.

The chain employs TRBV5-6 and TRBJ2-4; 7 bases agree with TRBD2. The CDR3 loop spans 15 amino acids. V lost 1 base, J lost 7 bases, and 8 bases stayed unmatched. In germline, CDR1 is SGHDT, CDR2 YYEEEE. The CDR3 reads CASSLSSGGGNIQYF. Written as DNA, the CDR3 is TGTGCCAGCAGCTTGAGTTCGGGAGGAGGTAACATTCAGTACTTC.

The V gene is TRBV7-2, the J gene TRBJ2-1; 10 nucleotides line up with TRBD2. CDR3 size: 14 residues. CDR1 SGHTA and CDR2 FQGNSA come from the germline V gene. V was pared by 4 bases and J by 8 bases, with 5 bases of the junction left unmatched. The CDR3 protein is CASSSAGGLDEQFF. The CDR3 DNA is TGTGCCAGCAGCTCAGCGGGAGGGCTGGATGAGCAGTTCTTC.

This clone was detected only once. The rearrangement joins TRBV15 to TRBJ2-2; maybe TRBD1 (5 bases). CDR3 length equals 13 residues. Trimming shortened V by 7 bases and J by 3 bases, and 9 bases separated the two germline ends. Germline values: CDR1 LNHNV, CDR2 YYDKDF (reference sequence). DNA for the CDR3: TGTGCCACCAAGCAGGGTTACACCGGGGAGCTGTTTTTT. This gives the protein CATKQGYTGELFF.

The gene calls are TRBV21-1 and TRBJ1-2; the table's D call, TRBD1, has no DNA check behind it. TRBV21-1 is reported as a pseudogene. The CDR3 runs 14 residues. CDR3 DNA sequence: TGTGCCAGCAGCCCAAATGGGGCCCTTCATGGCTACACCTTC. The encoded protein is CASSPNGALHGYTF.

With respect to this clone: Germline and junction disagree at one end, which may indicate a read error. The chain uses TRBV28 and TRBJ2-3, with 10 bases aligning to TRBD1. There are 15 residues in the CDR3. CDR1 and CDR2 from the germline V gene are MDHEN and SYDVKM. Written as DNA, the CDR3 is TGTGCCAGCAGTTTATCCCGCCTTGGGACAGGGGCCCTAAATTTT. This codes for CASSLSRLGTGALNF.

The chain is built from TRBV2 and TRBJ2-7; 15 bases agree with TRBD2. The CDR3 covers 17 residues. Trimming removed 6 bases from V and 6 bases from J; junction bases left unmatched: 12. CDR1 is SNHLY and CDR2 is FYNNEI in the germline V gene. The CDR3, as DNA: TGTGCCAGCAGGGGCCGCAAAATGGGACTAGCGGGAGGCGAGCAGTACTTC. It specifies CASRGRKMGLAGGEQYF.

Only one count was recorded for this clone. J is TRBJ2-1 and V is TRBV9; 7 bases are shared with TRBD2. CDR1 and CDR2 from the germline V gene are SGDLS and YYNGEE. The length of the CDR3 is 16 residues. J gave up 6 bases and V 0 bases, and 9 bases lay outside the gene matches. For the CDR3, the DNA is TGTGCCAGCAGCGTAGCCGGGCGGGGAGGGTTCAATGAGCAGTTCTTC. It encodes CASSVAGRGGFNEQFF.

The V and J genes are TRBV11-2 and TRBJ2-3; 10 bases line up with TRBD2. The germline V gene has CDR1 SGHAT and CDR2 FQNNGV. The CDR3 length is 17 residues. Trimming cost V 6 bases and J 2 bases; bases outside gene matches: 11. The CDR3 nucleotides read TGTGCCAGCAGTTACACTGGGCTAGCGGGGGACACAGATACGCAGTATTTT. Protein: CASSYTGLAGDTDTQYF. The whole variable domain, filled in from reference TRBV11-2 and TRBJ2-3, reads EAGVAQSPRYKIIEKRQSVAFWCNPISGHATLYWYQQILGQGPKLLIQFQNNGVVDDSQLPKDRFSAERLKGVDSTLKIQPAKLEDSAVYLCASSYTGLAGDTDTQYFGPGTRLTVL.

This clone has only one observation. The genes are TRBV7-8 and TRBJ1-4; D is uncertain. Trimming shortened V by 4 bases and J by 1 base, and 10 bases separated the two germline ends. The CDR3 is 15 residues long. Per the germline V gene, CDR1 is SGHVS and CDR2 is FQNEAQ. The CDR3 protein is CASSSHVGTNEKLFF. The CDR3 region has the DNA TGTGCCAGCAGCTCACACGTGGGAACTAATGAAAAACTGTTTTTT.

The genes are TRBV6-5 and TRBJ1-1, with a tentative D call TRBD1 (6 bases). Per the germline V gene, CDR1 is MNHEY and CDR2 is SVGAGI. The CDR3 covers 14 residues. Deletions cut 6 bases from V and 5 bases from J, with 16 bases between. In DNA, the CDR3 is TGTGCCAGCAGCCCACCTGAAGGGGGGACTGAAGCTTTCTTT. Translation gives CASSPPEGGTEAFF.

In regard to this clone: The same CDR3 arises from other DNA sequences in this sample as well. The rearrangement uses TRBV6-5 and TRBJ1-6; D is undetermined. The CDR3 loop spans 15 amino acids. CDR1 MNHEY and CDR2 SVGAGI come from the germline V gene. V gave up 6 bases and J gave up 0 bases, with 9 bases separating them. This CDR3 is CASRTQSSYNSPLHF. CDR3 nucleotides: TGTGCCAGCAGAACACAAAGCTCCTATAATTCACCCCTCCACTTT.

Notes on this clone: This specimen includes other DNA sequences encoding the same CDR3. V is TRBV11-2 and J is TRBJ2-1; TRBD2 is a possible D gene (6 bases). Germline V gives CDR1 SGHAT, CDR2 FQNNGV. The CDR3 has 15 residues. Trimming pared 0 bases from V and 2 bases from J, leaving 8 bases between. The CDR3 region has the DNA TGTGCCAGCAGCTTAGACCGGGGGACCTACAATGAGCAGTTCTTC. It is translated as CASSLDRGTYNEQFF.

The genes are TRBV4-3 and TRBJ2-7; TRBD2 aligns across 7 bases. The V gene's germline CDR1 is LGHNA and CDR2 YSLEER. The CDR3 length is 16 residues. Germline trimming cut 0 bases from V and 0 bases from J; bases unmatched to any gene: 5. The CDR3 nucleotides are TGCGCCAGCAGCCAAGATTTTACTAGCGCCTCCTACGAGCAGTACTTC. This encodes CASSQDFTSASYEQYF.

The rearrangement joins TRBV15 to TRBJ1-4, with D possibly being TRBD1 (5 bases). The CDR3 covers 13 residues. From germline, CDR1 is LNHNV and CDR2 YYDKDF (reference sequence). V was clipped by 0 bases and J by 11 bases, with 10 bases between them. The CDR3 DNA reads TGTGCCACCAGCAGAGACAGGGATGGGAAACTGTTTTTT. As protein: CATSRDRDGKLFF.

This clone has just one count. V and J are TRBV19 and TRBJ1-1; D is uncertain. The CDR3 consists of 13 residues. The V gene's germline CDR1 is LNHDA and CDR2 SQIVND (reference sequence). With 3 bases removed from V and 8 bases from J, the gap between germline ends came to 13 bases. The CDR3 DNA sequence: TGTGCCAGTAGTATCGACCCAAAGTACGAAGCTTTCTTT. Amino acid sequence: CASSIDPKYEAFF.

This rearrangement joins TRBV7-9 to TRBJ1-3, with unresolved D. Germline V gives CDR1 SEHNR, CDR2 FQNEAQ (reference sequence). V was cut by 1 base and J by 2 bases, with 9 bases left in between. The CDR3 has 15 amino acids. The CDR3 spells CASSLEAGAGNTIYF. CDR3 sequence (DNA): TGTGCCAGCAGCTTAGAGGCGGGCGCTGGAAACACCATATATTTT.